This is a list of T cell receptor beta chains from one sample in a study of CD8 T cells in Susac syndrome. A single record per CDR3 protein comes from TCRdb applying MiXCR to the immunoSEQ multiplex PCR reads. The repertoire consists of around 200,000 distinct CDR3 sequences, with more than 90% occurring once and the leading ten covering 0.093%. Material for sequencing was CD4+ T cells from PBMCs. The receptors stem from a human donor with multiple sclerosis. Each CDR3 is given with its conserved first and last residue. D genes are given only for firm matches. Expanded clones are given a class, and other clones once, few, many or no size at all.

CDR3nt,CDR3aa,v_gene,j_gene,abundance,d_gene
TGTGCCAGCAGTGTAAGCCGCCCCAATGAGCAGTTCTTC,CASSVSRPNEQFF,TRBV2,TRBJ2-1,NA,NA
TGTGCCAGCAGTACCTCGACCATCACAGATACGCAGTATTTT,CASSTSTITDTQYF,TRBV28,TRBJ2-3,NA,NA
TGTGCCAGCAGCCCAGGGGGGGGAGCCCCAGATACGCAGTATTTT,CASSPGGGAPDTQYF,TRBV13,TRBJ2-3,NA,NA
TGCGCCAGCAGCCTGGACCCAGACGGGAAGAACACCGGGGAGCTGTTTTTT,CASSLDPDGKNTGELFF,TRBV5-1,TRBJ2-2,NA,NA
TGTGCCAGCAGCTTAGCTCAAGTATCCTACGAGCAGTACTTC,CASSLAQVSYEQYF,TRBV11-1,TRBJ2-7,NA,NA
TGCAGTGCAAGACTAGCTAACACCGGGGAGCTGTTTTTT,CSARLANTGELFF,TRBV20-1,TRBJ2-2,NA,TRBD2
TGCGCCAGCTCGGAAGGTCAGGGTGAGGGGAACACTGAAGCTTTCTTT,CASSEGQGEGNTEAFF,TRBV5-1,TRBJ1-1,NA,NA
TGTGCCAGCAGCCAAGGCACCACGAAGTATGGCTACACCTTC,CASSQGTTKYGYTF,TRBV3-1,TRBJ1-2,NA,NA
TGTGCCAGCAGTTTATTCGGCTACAATGAGCAGTTCTTC,CASSLFGYNEQFF,TRBV27,TRBJ2-1,NA,NA
TGCAGCCCCGGTGATAGCACAGATACGCAGTATTTT,CSPGDSTDTQYF,TRBV29-1,TRBJ2-3,NA,NA
TGCAGTGCGTCAACTAGTCTTCACGAGCAGTACTTC,CSASTSLHEQYF,TRBV20-1,TRBJ2-7,NA,NA
TGTGCCTGGAGTGGGACAGCCAACACTGAAGCTTTCTTT,CAWSGTANTEAFF,TRBV30,TRBJ1-1,once,NA
TGCGCCAGCAGCCCAGGGACACAGGGAGAGACCCAGTACTTC,CASSPGTQGETQYF,TRBV4-3,TRBJ2-5,NA,NA
TGTGCCAGCGCGTGGGGGATGAACACTGAAGCTTTCTTT,CASAWGMNTEAFF,TRBV14,TRBJ1-1,once,NA
TGCAGTGCTAGGCGGCTCCGCACAGATACGCAGTATTTT,CSARRLRTDTQYF,TRBV20-1,TRBJ2-3,NA,NA
TGTGCCAGCAGCCAGCGGACAGGGGATGGCTACACCTTC,CASSQRTGDGYTF,TRBV3-1,TRBJ1-2,NA,TRBD1